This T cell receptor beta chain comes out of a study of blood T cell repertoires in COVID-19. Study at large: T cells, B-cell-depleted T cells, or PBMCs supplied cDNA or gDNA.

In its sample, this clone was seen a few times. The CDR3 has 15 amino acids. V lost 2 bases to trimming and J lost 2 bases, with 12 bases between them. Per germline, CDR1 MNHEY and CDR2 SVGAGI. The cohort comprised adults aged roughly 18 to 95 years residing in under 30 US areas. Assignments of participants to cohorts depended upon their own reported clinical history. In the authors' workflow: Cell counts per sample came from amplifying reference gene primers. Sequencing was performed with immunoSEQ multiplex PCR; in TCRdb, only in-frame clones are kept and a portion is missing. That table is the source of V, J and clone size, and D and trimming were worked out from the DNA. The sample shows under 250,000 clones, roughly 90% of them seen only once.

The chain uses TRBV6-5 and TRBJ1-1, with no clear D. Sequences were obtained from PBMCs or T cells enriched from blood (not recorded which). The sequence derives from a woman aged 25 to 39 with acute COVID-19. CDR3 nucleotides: TGTGCCAGCAGTTACGCGGCGGGCTTTAACACTGAAGCTTTCTTT. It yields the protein CASSYAAGFNTEAFF.